The 29 T cell receptor beta chains below all came from one sample that was sequenced in a study of somatic mutations in cytotoxic T cells in rheumatoid arthritis. Sequencing used immunoSEQ multiplex PCR; TCRdb keeps in-frame clones, though not all of them. The profile shows 9,500 to 15,000 clones, around 83% of them singletons. The sequencing input was CD8+ T cells sorted from blood. These TCRs come from a woman aged 55 to 70 in good health.

The rearrangement uses TRBV30 and TRBJ2-3; D is ambiguous. With 5 bases removed from V and 8 bases from J, the gap between germline ends came to 11 bases. The CDR3 runs 11 residues. Germline loops: CDR1 GTSNPN, CDR2 SVGIG (reference sequence). This CDR3 is CAWENRGTQYF. The CDR3 region has the DNA TGTGCCTGGGAGAATCGAGGTACGCAGTATTTT. Full variable domain (missing parts from reference TRBV30 and TRBJ2-3): SQTIHQWPATLVQPVGSPLSLECTVEGTSNPNLYWYRQAAGRGLQLLFYSVGIGQISSEVPQNLSASRPQDRQFILSSKKLLLSDSGFYLCAWENRGTQYFGPGTRLTVL.

The chain employs TRBV5-6 and TRBJ2-7, with 10 bases lining up with TRBD1. The V and J ends lost 7 bases and 3 bases, in that order; junction bases with no gene match: 4. The germline gives CDR1 SGHDT, CDR2 YYEEEE. The CDR3 extends over 13 amino acids. This CDR3 is CASGRDRGYEQYF. CDR3 DNA sequence: TGTGCCAGCGGCCGGGACAGGGGCTACGAGCAGTACTTC. Variable domain in full (rest from reference TRBV5-6 and TRBJ2-7): DAGVTQSPTHLIKTRGQQVTLRCSPKSGHDTVSWYQQALGQGPQFIFQYYEEEERQRGNFPDRFSGHQFPNYSSELNVNALLLGDSALYLCASGRDRGYEQYFGPGTRLTVT.

This clone was seen a handful of times. The chain employs TRBV28 and TRBJ2-5; 10 positions match TRBD2. Looked up from germline, CDR1 is MDHEN and CDR2 is SYDVKM. Trimming at V came to 2 bases and at J to 6 bases, leaving 15 bases not matched to a gene. This CDR3 has 18 amino acids. CDR3: CASSLTPGEAGGQKTQYF. In DNA form, the CDR3 reads TGTGCCAGCAGTTTAACCCCCGGGGAAGCGGGGGGGCAGAAGACCCAGTACTTC.

The chain joins TRBV19 to TRBJ2-1; a possible D gene is TRBD2 (6 bases). The CDR3 totals 14 residues. V lost 3 bases and J lost 1, with 7 bases in between. The germline gives CDR1 LNHDA, CDR2 SQIVND (reference sequence). CDR3 bases: TGTGCCAGTAGTATGGGGGGATCCTACAATGAGCAGTTCTTC. This sequence encodes CASSMGGSYNEQFF. Complete variable domain (other parts from reference TRBV19 and TRBJ2-1): DGGITQSPKYLFRKEGQNVTLSCEQNLNHDAMYWYRQDPGQGLRLIYYSQIVNDFQKGDIAEGYSVSREKKESFPLTVTSAQKNPTAFYLCASSMGGSYNEQFFGPGTRLTVL.

The chain combines TRBV2 with TRBJ2-5; a weak D match, TRBD2 (7 bases). V lost 7 bases and J lost 3, with 21 bases in between. CDR1 and CDR2 from the germline V gene are SNHLY and FYNNEI. The CDR3 is 16 residues long. As DNA, the CDR3 is TGTGCCAGCACCGAGGCGCCGGGGGGCTTTGAAGAGACCCAGTACTTC. Translation: CASTEAPGGFEETQYF.

The genes are TRBV7-8 and TRBJ2-7, with 12 bases that match TRBD2. Per germline, CDR1 SGHVS and CDR2 FQNEAQ. The trim removed 5 bases at V and 3 bases at J, leaving 5 bases unmatched. This CDR3 is 15 amino acids long. For the CDR3, the DNA is TGTGCCAGCAGCCCAGGGACTAGCGGGTACTACGAGCAGTACTTC. Protein sequence: CASSPGTSGYYEQYF.

This rearrangement joins TRBV7-9 to TRBJ2-1; 9 bases are a match to TRBD1. Germline CDR1 and CDR2: SEHNR and FQNEAQ (reference sequence). Losses at the gene ends were 0 bases for V and 8 bases for J; bases not matched to a gene: 5. The CDR3 loop spans 15 amino acids. DNA of the CDR3: TGTGCCAGCAGCTTAGCAGGGACAGGGTTCTATGAGCAGTTCTTC. It yields the protein CASSLAGTGFYEQFF.

This chain links TRBV11-2 with TRBJ2-3; possible D gene TRBD2, 6 bases. Germline CDR1 SGHAT, CDR2 FQNNGV. The CDR3 sequence is 13 residues long. The V and J ends lost 9 bases and 3 bases respectively, with 13 bases between them. As DNA, the CDR3 is TGTGCCAGTAACGGGGGTGTGACAGATACGCAGTATTTT. Its translation is CASNGGVTDTQYF.

The rearrangement links TRBV28 to TRBJ2-3; 10 nucleotides line up with TRBD2. CDR3 length equals 20 residues. Losses at the gene ends were 2 bases for V and 0 bases for J; bases not matched to a gene: 14. In germline, CDR1 is MDHEN, CDR2 SYDVKM. The CDR3, as DNA: TGTGCCAGCAGTTTACCCCAAATTACCAAGCGGGGGGGGAGCACAGATACGCAGTATTTT. This sequence encodes CASSLPQITKRGGSTDTQYF.

The chain employs TRBV30 and TRBJ1-2; D unresolved. Looked up from germline, CDR1 is GTSNPN and CDR2 is SVGIG (reference sequence). This CDR3 is built from 14 residues. V was cut by 6 bases and J by 3 bases, with 17 bases left in between. CDR3: CACEIGQEDYGYTF. Here the CDR3 DNA reads TGTGCCTGCGAAATCGGGCAGGAGGACTATGGCTACACCTTC.

The chain uses TRBV5-6 and TRBJ2-5, with 7 bases that match TRBD2. CDR3 length: 16 amino acids. Germline V CDR1 and CDR2: SGHDT, YYEEEE. After removal of 0 bases from V and 5 bases from J, the junction contained 10 bases not matched to a gene. The CDR3 loop is CASSLEALGGRETQYF. CDR3 bases: TGTGCCAGCAGCTTGGAGGCTTTGGGGGGGAGGGAGACCCAGTACTTC.

This chain uses TRBV5-6 with TRBJ2-7, with TRBD2 matching over 7 bases. The trim removed 4 bases at V and 5 bases at J, leaving 15 bases unmatched. This CDR3 comprises 16 residues. Per the germline V gene, CDR1 is SGHDT and CDR2 is YYEEEE. CDR3 amino acids: CASSPGTTPYWDEQYF. The CDR3 region has the DNA TGTGCCAGCAGCCCCGGGACTACCCCCTACTGGGACGAGCAGTACTTC.

The rearrangement joins TRBV2 to TRBJ1-5; no definite D call. This CDR3 region has 13 residues. Trimming cost V 0 bases and J 7 bases, with 7 bases left between them. Looked up from germline, CDR1 is SNHLY and CDR2 is FYNNEI. The CDR3, as DNA: TGTGCCAGCAGTGAAGCGAGGGAGCAGCCCCAGCATTTT. Its translation: CASSEAREQPQHF.

The chain recombines TRBV7-8 with TRBJ1-1, with TRBD1 matching 7 bases. The CDR3 consists of 15 residues. Looked up from germline, CDR1 is SGHVS and CDR2 is FQNEAQ. After removal of 2 bases from V and 2 bases from J, the junction contained 5 bases not matched to a gene. For the CDR3, the DNA is TGTGCCAGCAGCTTAAGGGACAGCGGAAACACTGAAGCTTTCTTT. Amino acids: CASSLRDSGNTEAFF.

The rearrangement joins TRBV5-6 to TRBJ2-5, with 10 positions matching TRBD2. V shed 0 bases, J shed 5 bases, and the junction held 7 bases outside the gene matches. This CDR3 spans 16 amino acids. Per the germline V gene, CDR1 is SGHDT and CDR2 is YYEEEE. The DNA for the CDR3 is TGTGCCAGCAGCTTGGCGGCTAGCGGGGGCTGGGAGACCCAGTACTTC. Protein sequence: CASSLAASGGWETQYF. The whole variable domain, filled in from reference TRBV5-6 and TRBJ2-5, reads DAGVTQSPTHLIKTRGQQVTLRCSPKSGHDTVSWYQQALGQGPQFIFQYYEEEERQRGNFPDRFSGHQFPNYSSELNVNALLLGDSALYLCASSLAASGGWETQYFGPGTRLLVL.

The chain carries TRBV7-9 and TRBJ2-2, with TRBD2 matching over 15 bases. The CDR3 consists of 19 residues. With 0 bases clipped from V and 0 bases from J, the junction kept 2 bases outside the gene matches. Germline values: CDR1 SEHNR, CDR2 FQNEAQ (reference sequence). CDR3 region: CASSLAGLAGGSNTGELFF. The CDR3 bases are TGTGCCAGCAGCTTAGCGGGACTAGCGGGGGGCTCGAACACCGGGGAGCTGTTTTTT.

This clone was detected a few times. The V gene is TRBV6-6, the J gene TRBJ1-2, with D perhaps TRBD1 (6 bases). This CDR3 has 14 amino acids. CDR1 and CDR2 (germline): MNHNY, SVGAGI (reference sequence). V lost 3 bases to trimming and J lost 3 bases, with 11 bases between them. The chain's CDR3 is CASSYGGADYGYTF. The CDR3, as DNA: TGTGCCAGCAGTTATGGGGGGGCGGACTATGGCTACACCTTC.

The chain couples TRBV5-8 to TRBJ2-3; tentatively, D is TRBD1 (5 bases). V dropped 4 bases and J dropped 6 bases, with 18 bases sitting between them. CDR3 length equals 15 residues. Germline V gives CDR1 SGHTS, CDR2 YDEGEE. The CDR3 DNA is TGTGCCAGCAGCACGGCAGGGCACTTGGGCGATACGCAGTATTTT. Encoded protein: CASSTAGHLGDTQYF.

The rearrangement joins TRBV28 to TRBJ2-5, with 8 bases fitting TRBD1. Germline V gene lookup returns CDR1 MDHEN and CDR2 SYDVKM. The CDR3 contains 16 residues. The V gene end was trimmed by 6 bases and the J gene end by 4 bases; junction bases not matched to a gene: 13. CDR3 region: CASRSRGGQGGETQYF. The CDR3 DNA reads as TGTGCCAGCAGGAGCAGGGGCGGACAGGGAGGAGAGACCCAGTACTTC.

The V gene is TRBV4-2, the J gene TRBJ1-6; 8 bases map to TRBD1. J gave up 1 base and V 1 base, and 6 bases lay outside the gene matches. The CDR3 extends over 18 amino acids. Germline V gives CDR1 LGHNA, CDR2 YNFKEQ. CDR3 coding DNA: TGTGCCAGCAGCCAAGGAGGCACAGGGGGGTCCTATAATTCACCCCTCCACTTT. Residues: CASSQGGTGGSYNSPLHF.

V and J are TRBV4-1 and TRBJ2-2; 9 nucleotides align to TRBD1. Trimming took 3 bases from V and 5 from J; bases not matched to a gene: 10. CDR1 and CDR2 from the germline V gene are MGHRA and YSYEKL. The CDR3 consists of 17 residues. The CDR3 DNA sequence: TGCGCCAGCAGCCATTTGGGACAGGGCCTGGGTACCGGGGAGCTGTTTTTT. Residues: CASSHLGQGLGTGELFF.

The chain carries TRBV2 and TRBJ2-1, with TRBD2 identical over 12 bases. CDR3 length: 14 residues. After removal of 8 bases from V and 9 bases from J, the junction contained 8 bases not matched to a gene. Germline CDR1 reads SNHLY; CDR2 reads FYNNEI. The DNA of the CDR3 is TGTGCCAGCCCAACTAGCGGGGGGACGGGTGAGCAGTTCTTC. Translating it yields CASPTSGGTGEQFF.

V and J are TRBV2 and TRBJ2-4; 7 nucleotides match TRBD1. V dropped 5 bases and J dropped 0; count of bases not matched to a gene: 10. From germline, CDR1 is SNHLY and CDR2 FYNNEI. The CDR3 sequence is 17 residues long. CDR3 protein: CASSPISGQVAKNIQYF. CDR3 sequence (DNA): TGTGCCAGCAGTCCTATATCCGGACAGGTAGCCAAAAACATTCAGTACTTC.

The chain uses TRBV4-1 and TRBJ1-5; 7 nucleotides agree with TRBD1. J gave up 7 bases and V 0 bases, and 9 bases lay outside the gene matches. The CDR3 contains 16 residues. Germline V gives CDR1 MGHRA, CDR2 YSYEKL. The CDR3: CASSQDPGDSRQPQHF. The DNA of the CDR3 is TGCGCCAGCAGCCAAGATCCTGGGGACAGCAGGCAGCCCCAGCATTTT.

This chain uses TRBV2 with TRBJ2-2, with D possibly TRBD2 on 5 matching bases. CDR3 length: 12 residues. Germline assignment: CDR1 SNHLY and CDR2 FYNNEI. V dropped 7 bases and J dropped 8 bases, with 11 bases sitting between them. The CDR3 nucleotides read TGTGCCAGCATTCGGGAATTTGGGGAGCTGTTTTTT. This gives the protein CASIREFGELFF. The full variable domain, in which reference TRBV2 and TRBJ2-2 provide the parts outside the CDR3, is EPEVTQTPSHQVTQMGQEVILRCVPISNHLYFYWYRQILGQKVEFLVSFYNNEISEKSEIFDDQFSVERPDGSNFTLKIRSTKLEDSAMYFCASIREFGELFFGEGSRLTVL.

The chain links TRBV5-5 to TRBJ2-1; TRBD1 matches at 9 bases. This CDR3 region has 19 residues. The J segment lost 4 bases and the V segment lost 4 bases, leaving 18 bases of the junction unmatched. Looked up from germline, CDR1 is SGHKS and CDR2 is YYEKEE (reference sequence). In DNA, the CDR3 is TGTGCCAGCAGCAACCGGGACAGGGATATCCATCCCGCATACAATGAGCAGTTCTTC. Amino acids: CASSNRDRDIHPAYNEQFF.

This sequence joins TRBV6-5 and TRBJ2-7; D is possibly TRBD1 (6 bases). The CDR3 has 12 residues. Trimming shortened V by 7 bases and J by 6 bases, and 13 bases separated the two germline ends. CDR1 and CDR2 (germline): MNHEY, SVGAGI. This CDR3 is CASNLGAGEQYF. CDR3 nucleotides: TGTGCCAGCAATCTGGGGGCGGGCGAGCAGTACTTC.

The chain employs TRBV19 and TRBJ1-2; D remains unclear. Germline V gives CDR1 LNHDA, CDR2 SQIVND (reference sequence). Trimming cost V 0 bases and J 2 bases, with 7 bases left between them. The CDR3 runs 14 residues. This CDR3 reads CASSIDSVNYGYTF. The DNA for the CDR3 is TGTGCCAGTAGTATAGATTCCGTGAACTATGGCTACACCTTC.

The V and J genes are TRBV28 and TRBJ2-3; the match to TRBD2 covers 11 bases. The ends lost 1 base at V and 7 bases at J; junction bases unmatched: 10. The CDR3 spans 17 residues. Per germline, CDR1 MDHEN and CDR2 SYDVKM. This chain's CDR3 is CASSLFEVAGGPHTQYF. The CDR3 DNA is TGTGCCAGCAGTTTATTCGAAGTAGCGGGGGGGCCGCATACGCAGTATTTT.